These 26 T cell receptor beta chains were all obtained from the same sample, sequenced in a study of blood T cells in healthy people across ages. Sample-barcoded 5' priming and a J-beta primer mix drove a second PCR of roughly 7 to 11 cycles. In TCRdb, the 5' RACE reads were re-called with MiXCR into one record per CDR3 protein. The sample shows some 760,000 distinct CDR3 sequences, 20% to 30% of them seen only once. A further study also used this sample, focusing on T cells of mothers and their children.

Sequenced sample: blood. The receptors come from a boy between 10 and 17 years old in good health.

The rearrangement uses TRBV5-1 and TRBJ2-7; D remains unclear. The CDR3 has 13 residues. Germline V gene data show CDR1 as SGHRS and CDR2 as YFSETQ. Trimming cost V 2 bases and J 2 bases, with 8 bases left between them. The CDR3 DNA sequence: TGCGCCAGCAGCTTAGAGGTGCCCTACGAGCAGTACTTC. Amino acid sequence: CASSLEVPYEQYF. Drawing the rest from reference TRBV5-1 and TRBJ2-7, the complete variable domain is KAGVTQTPRYLIKTRGQQVTLSCSPISGHRSVSWYQQTPGQGLQFLFEYFSETQRNKGNFPGRFSGRQFSNSRSEMNVSTLELGDSALYLCASSLEVPYEQYFGPGTRLTVT.

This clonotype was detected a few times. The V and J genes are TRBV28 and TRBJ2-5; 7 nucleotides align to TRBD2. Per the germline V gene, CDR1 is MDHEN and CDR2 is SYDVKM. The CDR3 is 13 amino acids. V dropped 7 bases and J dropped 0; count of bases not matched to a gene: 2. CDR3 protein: CASKRGDQETQYF. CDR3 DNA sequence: TGTGCCAGCAAACGGGGGGACCAAGAGACCCAGTACTTC.

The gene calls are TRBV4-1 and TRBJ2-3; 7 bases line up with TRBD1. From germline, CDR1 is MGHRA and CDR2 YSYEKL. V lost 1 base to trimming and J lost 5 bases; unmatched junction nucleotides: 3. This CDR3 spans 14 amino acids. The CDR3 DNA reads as TGCGCCAGCAGCCAAGCACAGGGGAGAGATACGCAGTATTTT. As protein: CASSQAQGRDTQYF.

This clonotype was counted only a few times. The CDR3 DNA reads as TGTGCCAGCAGGCCTACAGGGGAGCGGAGCGAGCAGTACTTC. Translating gives CASRPTGERSEQYF. This rearrangement joins TRBV28 to TRBJ2-7; 7 nucleotides match TRBD1. This CDR3 is 14 amino acids long. Germline assignment: CDR1 MDHEN and CDR2 SYDVKM. V dropped 6 bases and J dropped 6; count of bases not matched to a gene: 11.

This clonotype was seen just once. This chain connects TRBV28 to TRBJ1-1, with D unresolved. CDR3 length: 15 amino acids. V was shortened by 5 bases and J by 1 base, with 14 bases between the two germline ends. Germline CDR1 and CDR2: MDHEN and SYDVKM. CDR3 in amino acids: CASSTDPFGNTEAFF. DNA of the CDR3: TGTGCCAGCAGTACGGACCCCTTCGGGAACACTGAAGCTTTCTTT. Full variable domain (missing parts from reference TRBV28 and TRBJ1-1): DVKVTQSSRYLVKRTGEKVFLECVQDMDHENMFWYRQDPGLGLRLIYFSYDVKMKEKGDIPEGYSVSREKKERFSLILESASTNQTSMYLCASSTDPFGNTEAFFGQGTRLTVV.

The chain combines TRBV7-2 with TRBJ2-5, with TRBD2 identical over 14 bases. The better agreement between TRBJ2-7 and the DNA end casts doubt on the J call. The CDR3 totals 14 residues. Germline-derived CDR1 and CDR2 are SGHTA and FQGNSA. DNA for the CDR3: TGTGCCAGCAGCTTGACTAGCGGGAGGGGCGAGCAGTACTTC. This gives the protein CASSLTSGRGEQYF.

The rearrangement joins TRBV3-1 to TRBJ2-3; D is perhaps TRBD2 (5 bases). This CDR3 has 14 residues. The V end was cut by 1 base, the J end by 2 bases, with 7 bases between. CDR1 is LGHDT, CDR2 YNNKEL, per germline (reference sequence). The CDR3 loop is CASSQGTSTDTQYF. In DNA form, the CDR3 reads TGTGCCAGCAGCCAAGGGACTTCCACAGATACGCAGTATTTT.

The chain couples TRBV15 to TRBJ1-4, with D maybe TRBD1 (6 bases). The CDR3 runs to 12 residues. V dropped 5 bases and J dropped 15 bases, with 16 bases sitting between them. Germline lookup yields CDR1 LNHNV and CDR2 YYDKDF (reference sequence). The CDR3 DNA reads TGTGCCACCAGCGGAAAGGACAGTCTAATGTTTTTT. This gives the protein CATSGKDSLMFF.

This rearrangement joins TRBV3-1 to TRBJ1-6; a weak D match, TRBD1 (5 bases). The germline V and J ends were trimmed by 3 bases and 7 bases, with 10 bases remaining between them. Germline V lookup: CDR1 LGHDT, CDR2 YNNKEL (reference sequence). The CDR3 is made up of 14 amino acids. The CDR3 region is CASSQQGGNSPLHF. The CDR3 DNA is TGTGCCAGCAGCCAGCAGGGTGGGAATTCACCCCTCCACTTT.

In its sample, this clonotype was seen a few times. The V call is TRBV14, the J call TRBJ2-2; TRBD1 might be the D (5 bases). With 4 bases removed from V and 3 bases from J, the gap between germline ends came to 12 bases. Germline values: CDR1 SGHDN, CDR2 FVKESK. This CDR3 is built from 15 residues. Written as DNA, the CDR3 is TGTGCCAGCAGCCCCGGGTTGGGGCACACCGGGGAGCTGTTTTTT. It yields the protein CASSPGLGHTGELFF.

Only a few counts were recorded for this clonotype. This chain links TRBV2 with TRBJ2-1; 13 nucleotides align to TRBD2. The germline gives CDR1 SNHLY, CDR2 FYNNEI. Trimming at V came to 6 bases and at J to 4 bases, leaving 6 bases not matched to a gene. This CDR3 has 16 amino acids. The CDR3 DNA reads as TGTGCCAGCAGAGGACTAGCGGGAGTAACGTACAATGAGCAGTTCTTC. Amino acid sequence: CASRGLAGVTYNEQFF.

The CDR3 loop is CASSVASSLRSDTQYF. As DNA, the CDR3 is TGTGCCAGCAGCGTAGCTAGCAGTCTCCGTTCAGATACGCAGTATTTT. The chain links TRBV9 to TRBJ2-3; D is possibly TRBD2 (5 bases). CDR1 SGDLS and CDR2 YYNGEE come from the germline V gene. The CDR3 consists of 16 residues. The V and J ends lost 0 bases and 4 bases respectively, with 15 bases between them.

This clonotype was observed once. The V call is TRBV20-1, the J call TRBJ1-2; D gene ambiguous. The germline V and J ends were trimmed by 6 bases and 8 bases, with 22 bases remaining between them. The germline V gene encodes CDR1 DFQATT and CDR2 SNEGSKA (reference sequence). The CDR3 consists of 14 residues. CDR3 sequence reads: CSAPASWEGSGYTF. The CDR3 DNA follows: TGCAGTGCCCCCGCAAGCTGGGAAGGAAGCGGCTACACCTTC.

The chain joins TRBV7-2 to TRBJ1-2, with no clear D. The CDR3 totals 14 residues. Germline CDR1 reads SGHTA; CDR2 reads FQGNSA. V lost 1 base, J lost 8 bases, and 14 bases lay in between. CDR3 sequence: CASSLVRLVGGYTF. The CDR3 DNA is TGTGCCAGCAGCTTAGTGAGGCTCGTCGGGGGCTACACCTTC.

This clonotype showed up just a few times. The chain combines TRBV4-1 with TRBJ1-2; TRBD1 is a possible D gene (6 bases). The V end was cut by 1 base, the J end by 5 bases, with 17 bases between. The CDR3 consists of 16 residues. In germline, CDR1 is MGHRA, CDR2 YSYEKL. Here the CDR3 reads CASSQGGAGAEYGYTF. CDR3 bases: TGCGCCAGCAGCCAAGGAGGTGCGGGGGCGGAATATGGCTACACCTTC.

This CDR3 reads CASTKTGKETQYF. CDR3 sequence (DNA): TGTGCCAGCACCAAGACAGGGAAAGAGACCCAGTACTTC. This chain connects TRBV25-1 to TRBJ2-5, with 7 bases matching TRBD1. The germline V gene encodes CDR1 MGHDK and CDR2 SYGVNS. The V gene end was trimmed by 7 bases and the J gene end by 3 bases; junction bases not matched to a gene: 5. The CDR3 loop spans 13 amino acids.

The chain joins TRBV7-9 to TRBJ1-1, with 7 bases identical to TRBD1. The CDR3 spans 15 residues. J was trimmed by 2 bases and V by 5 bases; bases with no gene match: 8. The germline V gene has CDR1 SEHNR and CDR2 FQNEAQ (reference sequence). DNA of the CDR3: TGTGCCAGCAGCCCCCGACAGGGAGCCAACACTGAAGCTTTCTTT. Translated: CASSPRQGANTEAFF.

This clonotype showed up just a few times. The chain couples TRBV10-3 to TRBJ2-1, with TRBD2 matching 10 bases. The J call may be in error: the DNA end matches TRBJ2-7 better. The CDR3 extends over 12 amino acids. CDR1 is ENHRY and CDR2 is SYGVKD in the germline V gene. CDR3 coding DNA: TGTGCCATCAGTAGCGGGAGGGACGAGCAGTACTTC. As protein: CAISSGRDEQYF.

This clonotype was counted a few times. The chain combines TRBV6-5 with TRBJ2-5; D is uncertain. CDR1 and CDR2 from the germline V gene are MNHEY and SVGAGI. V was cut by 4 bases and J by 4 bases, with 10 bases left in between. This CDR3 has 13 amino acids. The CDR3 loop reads CASSLHSTETQYF. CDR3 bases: TGTGCCAGCAGTTTACACTCCACAGAGACCCAGTACTTC.

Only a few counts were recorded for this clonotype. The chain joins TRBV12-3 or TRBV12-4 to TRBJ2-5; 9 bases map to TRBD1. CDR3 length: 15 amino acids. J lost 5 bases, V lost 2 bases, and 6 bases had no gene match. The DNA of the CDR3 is TGTGCCAGCAGTTTAACAGGGGGCGTGATGGAGACCCAGTACTTC. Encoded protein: CASSLTGGVMETQYF.

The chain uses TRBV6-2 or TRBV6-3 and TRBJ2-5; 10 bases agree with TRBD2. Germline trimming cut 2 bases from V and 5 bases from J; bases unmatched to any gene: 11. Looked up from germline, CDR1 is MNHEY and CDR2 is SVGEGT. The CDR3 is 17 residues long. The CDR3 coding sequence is TGTGCCAGCAGTTACCCGCCTAGCGGGGGTATTAGGGAGACCCAGTACTTC. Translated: CASSYPPSGGIRETQYF.

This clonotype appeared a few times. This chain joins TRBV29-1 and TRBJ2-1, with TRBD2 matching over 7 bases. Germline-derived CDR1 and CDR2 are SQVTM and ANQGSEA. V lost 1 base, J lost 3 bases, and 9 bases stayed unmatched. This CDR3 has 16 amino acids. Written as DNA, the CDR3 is TGCAGCGTTGAAGTCCCCCCGGGAGGAATCTACAATGAGCAGTTCTTC. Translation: CSVEVPPGGIYNEQFF.

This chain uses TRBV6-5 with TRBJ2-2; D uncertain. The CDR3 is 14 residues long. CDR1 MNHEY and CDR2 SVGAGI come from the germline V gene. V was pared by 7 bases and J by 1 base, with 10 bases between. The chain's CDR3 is CASNGRKNTGELFF. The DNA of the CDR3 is TGTGCCAGCAACGGACGTAAGAACACCGGGGAGCTGTTTTTT.

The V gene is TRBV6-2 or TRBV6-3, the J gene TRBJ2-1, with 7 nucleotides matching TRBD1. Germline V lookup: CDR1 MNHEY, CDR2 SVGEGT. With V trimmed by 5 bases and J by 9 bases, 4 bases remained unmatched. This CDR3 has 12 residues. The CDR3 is CASSRQGSEQFF. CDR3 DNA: TGTGCCAGCAGTCGACAGGGCAGTGAGCAGTTCTTC.

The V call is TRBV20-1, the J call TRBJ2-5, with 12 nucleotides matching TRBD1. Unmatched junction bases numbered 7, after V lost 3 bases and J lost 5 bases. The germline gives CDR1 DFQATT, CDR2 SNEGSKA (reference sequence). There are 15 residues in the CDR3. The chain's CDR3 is CSASRGTGGQETQYF. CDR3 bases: TGCAGTGCTAGTCGGGGGACAGGGGGCCAGGAGACCCAGTACTTC.

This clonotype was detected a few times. CDR3 DNA sequence: TGTGCCACCAGCACCGCTCGTGGAACATCCTACGAGCAGTACTTC. This gives the protein CATSTARGTSYEQYF. The gene calls are TRBV15 and TRBJ2-7; D gene unclear. Germline V gene sequence: CDR1 LNHNV, CDR2 YYDKDF (reference sequence). The V end was cut by 4 bases, the J end by 1 base, with 14 bases between. This CDR3 is 15 amino acids long.